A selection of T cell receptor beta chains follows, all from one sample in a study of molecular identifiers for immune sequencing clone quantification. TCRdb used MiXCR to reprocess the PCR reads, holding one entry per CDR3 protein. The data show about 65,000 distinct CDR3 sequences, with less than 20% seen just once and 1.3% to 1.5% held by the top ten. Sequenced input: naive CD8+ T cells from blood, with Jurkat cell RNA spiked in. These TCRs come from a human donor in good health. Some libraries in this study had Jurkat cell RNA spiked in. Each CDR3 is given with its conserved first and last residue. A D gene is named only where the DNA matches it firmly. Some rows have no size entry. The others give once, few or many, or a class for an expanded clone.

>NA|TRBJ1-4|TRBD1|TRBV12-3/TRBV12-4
TGTGTCAGCAGAGCAGGGGGCTGGAATGAAAAACTGTTTTTT
CVSRAGGWNEKLFF
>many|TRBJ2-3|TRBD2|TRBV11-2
TGTGCCAGCAGCTTCCGGACTAGTGGGTCCCTAAGCACAGATACGCAGTATTTT
CASSFRTSGSLSTDTQYF
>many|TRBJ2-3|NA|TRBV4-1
TGCGCCAGCAGCCAATCTGTGGCAGATACGCAGTATTTT
CASSQSVADTQYF
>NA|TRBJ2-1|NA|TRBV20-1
TGCAGTGCTAGGAATCTAGCGAGCCTCTACAATGAGCAGTTCTTC
CSARNLASLYNEQFF
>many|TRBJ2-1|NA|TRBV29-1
TGCAGCGTAGAGAAAACTCAGTTCTTC
CSVEKTQFF
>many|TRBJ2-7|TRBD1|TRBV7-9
TGTGCCAGCAGCGGTTTAGGACAGGAGAACTACGAGCAGTACTTC
CASSGLGQENYEQYF
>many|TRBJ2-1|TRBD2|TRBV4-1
TGCGCCAGCAGCCCCGGGGGGTATGAGCAGTTCTTC
CASSPGGYEQFF
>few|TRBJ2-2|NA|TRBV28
TGTGCCAGCAGTTTCCGGGGGACCGGGGAGCTGTTTTTT
CASSFRGTGELFF
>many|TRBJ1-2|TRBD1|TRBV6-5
TGTGCCAGCAGTTACTTAAACAGGGGGTATAACTATGGCTACACCTTC
CASSYLNRGYNYGYTF
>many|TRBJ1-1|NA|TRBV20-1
TGCAGTGCTGTGAGATCCCAGATCCCTGAAGCTTTCTTT
CSAVRSQIPEAFF
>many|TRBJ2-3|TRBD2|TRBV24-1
TGTGCCACCAGTGATTTGGGCAGCGGGAGTTACACAGATACGCAGTATTTT
CATSDLGSGSYTDTQYF
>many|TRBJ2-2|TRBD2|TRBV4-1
TGCGCCAGCAGCCAAGAGCTAGTTAGCGGGAGAACCGGGGAGCTGTTTTTT
CASSQELVSGRTGELFF
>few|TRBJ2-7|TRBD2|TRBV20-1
TGCAGTGCTAGATCCCCTGGGTTTGCTAGCGGGAGGGCGGGGGAGCAGTACTTC
CSARSPGFASGRAGEQYF